This T cell receptor (beta chain) was recovered during a study of tumor-infiltrating lymphocytes in primary liver carcinoma (dated by TCRdb to about 2017). Looking at the study overall: Between late 2015 and March 2016, a handful of patients in China with histopathologically diagnosed primary liver carcinoma had surgical resection. Tumors of the five patients were stage T1-T3 N0M0 with maximum diameters of about 4 to 10 cm. A total of 35 or so specimens from 5 patients underwent TCRbeta repertoire sequencing, comprising 25 tumor regions, 5 adjacent noncancerous liver tissues and 5 peripheral blood samples. Roughly 3.5 to 7.5 million productive TCRbeta reads were obtained per sample, and no significant difference in read depth was found between tissue types. Technical replicate repertoires showed high reproducibility, with mean shared-clone rates roughly 0.89 and correlation coefficients above 0.98. TCRbeta repertoire sequencing, expression microarrays and whole-exome sequencing were combined in the study across five regions of each liver tumor, with adjacent normal tissue and blood also included. Hepatocellular carcinoma (four) or combined HCC and intrahepatic cholangiocarcinoma (one) was present in the five patients, who were three men and two women aged 30 to 69 years. Paper-wide results and their limitations: Only five patients were included in the study, and the authors note that the findings should be validated in a larger study. Only the TCR beta chain was sequenced, which likely underestimates true repertoire diversity because unpaired alpha chains were not captured. The top 250 clones accounted for a significantly greater share of the repertoire in tumors than in blood (p = 0.039). Repertoire overlap was higher between tumor regions (mean about 35%) than tumor-adjacent (around 17%) or tumor-blood (approximately 15%) pairs, consistent with antigen-driven expansion. Since the samples were bulk and unsorted, there was no way to compare CD4+ and CD8+ T cell repertoires.

Using a constant-region primer and ProtoScript II reverse transcriptase, TCRbeta-specific cDNA was reverse-transcribed from 450 to 650 ng total RNA. TCRbeta libraries were built with three nested multiplex PCR rounds, a slightly modified ARM-PCR procedure. Each of the first two PCR rounds ran for 10 cycles and used multiplex TRBV1-TRBV30 forward primers together with a Cbeta reverse primer. Sample barcodes and Illumina adapters were added in a final 25-cycle PCR with Deep VentR polymerase. Before sequencing, amplicons of 200-500 bp were purified from gel using a QIAquick gel extraction kit. An Illumina HiSeq 2500 was used to sequence the TCRbeta amplicons, generating 250-bp paired-end reads. On the study's bioinformatics: Reads were quality-trimmed with Trimmomatic v0.33, and paired reads were merged with FLASH v1.2.11 to recover full CDR3 sequences. V, D and J germline segments were assigned to the rearranged TCRbeta sequences by MiGEC v1.2.1b. VDJtools v1.0.0 computed clonotype statistics and Shannon-Wiener diversity indices. Except for diversity analysis, only the 250 most abundant clonotypes of each sample were used in subsequent analyses to reduce sampling bias. TCRdb reran the public reads through fastp at Q25 and MiXCR, keeping productive beta chains. Each entry merges the rows of one CDR3 protein and shows their most common DNA and genes. Clone size and V and J calls follow TCRdb, not the original study. The sample table holds fewer than 350,000 distinct CDR3 sequences, of which around three fifths were seen once. The leading ten clones occupy roughly 9% of the sample.

Concerning this clonotype itself: What this receptor recognizes is not known. No quality values exist for individual bases; no much larger clone is one base distant.

V is cut by 9 bases and J by 9 bases, and the space between the germline ends is 14 bases. Reading from cysteine to phenylalanine, the CDR3 counts 11 amino acids. Only the CDR3 part of the read is kept: 33 bases, read in frame from the first base. CDR1 and CDR2, looked up from the germline V gene, are SGHAT and FQNNGV. TRIzol reagent was used to extract blood RNA from unsorted whole blood, while the DNeasy Blood & Tissue kit provided the germline DNA. At the time of sampling, the patients were treatment-naive and had chronic HBV infection. Before surgery, 4 to 5 milliliters of peripheral blood were collected into K2EDTA tubes.

This clonotype was obtained from a man aged 35 to 55 with primary liver carcinoma and hepatitis B virus infection. The chain is encoded by TRBV11-2 joined to TRBJ2-5, with TRBD2 perhaps the D gene, on 6 matching bases. The sequencing input was peripheral blood. The sequence in DNA is TGTGCCAGTATCCGGGACTCACCCCAGTACTTC. Translated, it reads CASIRDSPQYF.